The source of this T cell receptor (beta chain) is a study of patients and donors after allogeneic stem cell transplantation. TCRdb re-called the RT-PCR reads with MiXCR, one entry per CDR3 protein. The sample records about 7,600 distinct CDR3 sequences, around a tenth being singletons. The ends lost 11 bases at V and 4 bases at J; junction bases unmatched: 11. CDR3 length equals 14 residues. The V gene's germline CDR1 is SNHLY and CDR2 FYNNEI. This clonotype was found many times. The gene calls are TRBV2 and TRBJ2-3, with 8 bases that match TRBD1. This TCR derives from a human donor who was either an allogeneic HSCT recipient or a stem cell or donor lymphocyte infusion donor (not recorded which). It is not recorded whose cells these are; they may come from a transplant donor. The sample consisted of blood, either unsorted or a sorted T cell fraction (not recorded which). CDR3 amino acids: CAGGGTGNADTQYF. CDR3 coding DNA: TGTGCCGGAGGAGGGACAGGAAATGCAGATACGCAGTATTTT.